This TCR beta chain was identified during a study of spatial heterogeneity in lung cancer. This clonotype has ten or more counts. A single record per CDR3 protein comes from TCRdb applying MiXCR to the 5' RACE reads. The table includes 10,000 to 15,000 distinct CDR3 sequences, about 4% detected once. Germline assignment: CDR1 DFQATT and CDR2 SNEGSKA (reference sequence). There are 14 residues in the CDR3. The V end was cut by 5 bases, the J end by 7 bases, with 15 bases between. Time point given: sample taken at primary tumor resection. V usage is TRBV20-1 and J usage is TRBJ1-6; D unresolved. The material sequenced was PBMCs, taken at surgery. This receptor was obtained from a male donor with early-stage non-small cell lung cancer. The CDR3 is CSAARTGINSPLHF. The DNA for the CDR3 is TGCAGTGCTGCCCGGACGGGGATAAATTCACCCCTCCACTTT.